The subject of this entry is one T cell receptor beta chain. RNA totalling roughly 0.45 to 1 ug underwent reverse transcription with random hexamers. TCRdb ran MiXCR on the immunoSEQ multiplex PCR reads and lists one entry per CDR3 protein. The sample has approximately 130,000 distinct CDR3 sequences; around 94% are singletons. These data originate in a study of CD8 T cells in Susac syndrome. V was cut by 4 bases and J by 0 bases, with 9 bases left in between. This CDR3 region has 13 residues. Per germline, CDR1 SQVTM and CDR2 ANQGSEA. Negative magnetic isolation gave CD8+ and CD4+ cells; FACS enriched CD8+ TEMRA.

This receptor was identified in a human donor in good health. Sequences were obtained from CD4+ T cells from PBMCs. This chain links TRBV29-1 with TRBJ1-1; no reliable D call. The CDR3 DNA follows: TGCAGCGTTGGTGGGAGACTGAACACTGAAGCTTTCTTT. Protein product: CSVGGRLNTEAFF.